Below are 12 T cell receptor beta chains sequenced from a single sample in a study of technical replicates of blood from four donors. Profiling relied on immunoSEQ multiplex PCR, and the TCRdb table lists in-frame clones only, not all of them. The sample gives about 100,000 clones, almost 96% of which show up once; about 0.21% is in the top ten. The sample taken for sequencing was T cells isolated from PBMCs. The origin of the receptors is a human donor in good health.

The V call is TRBV19, the J call TRBJ2-2, with D maybe TRBD2 (5 bases). This CDR3 has 14 residues. Germline-derived CDR1 and CDR2 are LNHDA and SQIVND (reference sequence). V lost 6 bases to trimming and J lost 6 bases, with 14 bases between them. This CDR3 is CASRVAIASGELFF. The CDR3 DNA reads as TGTGCCAGTAGGGTAGCGATAGCGTCCGGGGAGCTGTTTTTT.

The V gene is TRBV4-1, the J gene TRBJ2-1, with D possibly matching TRBD2 (5 bases). CDR3 length equals 15 residues. The ends were cut back, 3 bases at V and 6 bases at J, with 15 bases in the middle. Germline V gene lookup returns CDR1 MGHRA and CDR2 YSYEKL. The chain's CDR3 is CASSHGSGSRNEQFF. DNA of the CDR3: TGCGCCAGCAGCCACGGGTCGGGATCGCGCAATGAGCAGTTCTTC.

The J gene is TRBJ2-7, the V gene TRBV9; 9 nucleotides line up with TRBD1. The CDR3 consists of 14 residues. V dropped 4 bases and J dropped 3; count of bases not matched to a gene: 5. Germline V gives CDR1 SGDLS, CDR2 YYNGEE. Here the CDR3 reads CASSTGGWDYEQYF. DNA for the CDR3: TGTGCCAGCAGCACAGGGGGCTGGGACTACGAGCAGTACTTC.

The rearrangement joins TRBV27 to TRBJ1-1; D call uncertain. Germline CDR1 MNHEY, CDR2 SMNVEV (reference sequence). Trimming removed 3 bases at V and 1 base at J, with 9 bases between. The CDR3 runs 14 residues. CDR3 DNA sequence: TGTGCCAGCAGTTTGGGAGGGTGGAACACTGAAGCTTTCTTT. The encoded protein is CASSLGGWNTEAFF.

This clone has only a few counts. The rearrangement links TRBV7-3 to TRBJ1-1, with 7 bases that match TRBD1. With 2 bases clipped from V and 4 bases from J, the junction kept 4 bases outside the gene matches. CDR3 length: 14 residues. Germline V gene lookup returns CDR1 SGHTA and CDR2 FQGTGA. CDR3 protein: CASSLYEGATEAFF. In DNA form, the CDR3 reads TGTGCCAGCAGCTTATATGAGGGGGCCACTGAAGCTTTCTTT. Complete variable domain (other parts from reference TRBV7-3 and TRBJ1-1): GAGVSQTPSNKVTEKGKYVELRCDPISGHTALYWYRQSLGQGPEFLIYFQGTGAADDSGLPNDRFFAVRPEGSVSTLKIQRTERGDSAVYLCASSLYEGATEAFFGQGTRLTVV.

CDR3 sequence: CASRRGGSSYNEQFF. The CDR3 nucleotides read TGTGCCAGCAGGAGAGGCGGGAGCTCCTACAATGAGCAGTTCTTC. The chain carries TRBV27 and TRBJ2-1; 7 positions match TRBD2. With V trimmed by 6 bases and J by 0 bases, 5 bases remained unmatched. Germline V CDR1 and CDR2: MNHEY, SMNVEV (reference sequence). The CDR3 is 15 amino acids.

This chain links TRBV4-1 with TRBJ1-2; D is unclear. The CDR3 is 17 amino acids. V was clipped by 3 bases and J by 2 bases, with 19 bases between them. The germline V gene encodes CDR1 MGHRA and CDR2 YSYEKL. DNA of the CDR3: TGCGCCAGCAGCCACTATCTTGGGGAGGCAGAGAACTATGGCTACACCTTC. Amino acids: CASSHYLGEAENYGYTF.

This clone was seen a single time. The chain couples TRBV6-8 to TRBJ2-3, with D perhaps matching TRBD2 (6 bases). The CDR3 length is 16 residues. CDR1 MNHGY and CDR2 SAAAGT come from the germline V gene. Trimming pared 4 bases from V and 2 bases from J, leaving 16 bases between. CDR3 protein: CASSFLGSSSTDTQYF. The CDR3 DNA reads as TGTGCCAGCAGTTTTCTCGGGAGTTCATCCACAGATACGCAGTATTTT.

The rearrangement joins TRBV7-8 to TRBJ2-2, with 9 bases fitting TRBD2. The V gene end was trimmed by 1 base and the J gene end by 6 bases; junction bases not matched to a gene: 9. Per germline, CDR1 SGHVS and CDR2 FQNEAQ. The CDR3 runs 17 residues. This CDR3 is CASSLVYGGGAAGELFF. For the CDR3, the DNA is TGTGCCAGCAGCTTAGTATATGGCGGGGGGGCCGCCGGGGAGCTGTTTTTT.

V and J are TRBV30 and TRBJ2-1; 14 bases match TRBD2. The germline gives CDR1 GTSNPN, CDR2 SVGIG (reference sequence). Trimming at V came to 5 bases and at J to 5 bases, leaving 5 bases not matched to a gene. CDR3 length: 15 residues. The CDR3 sequence: CAWGRTSGGNNEQFF. The DNA of the CDR3 is TGTGCCTGGGGGCGGACTAGCGGGGGGAACAATGAGCAGTTCTTC.

The J gene is TRBJ2-5, the V gene TRBV10-2; 8 nucleotides line up with TRBD1. The trim removed 4 bases at V and 1 base at J, leaving 5 bases unmatched. The CDR3 length is 15 residues. Germline lookup yields CDR1 WSHSY and CDR2 SAAADI. CDR3 protein: CASSGTGWVQETQYF. CDR3 DNA: TGCGCCAGCAGTGGGACAGGGTGGGTCCAAGAGACCCAGTACTTC.

The rearrangement uses TRBV6-5 and TRBJ2-7; 8 bases map to TRBD1. CDR3 length: 13 amino acids. Germline CDR1 and CDR2: MNHEY and SVGAGI. Germline trimming cut 5 bases from V and 2 bases from J; bases unmatched to any gene: 2. This chain's CDR3 is CASSRGQAYEQYF. CDR3 nucleotide sequence: TGTGCCAGCAGTCGGGGACAGGCCTACGAGCAGTACTTC.